Here is one TCR beta chain with its context. The antigen remains undetermined. The repertoire was sequenced with immunoSEQ multiplex PCR; TCRdb's copy has only in-frame clones and lacks some. This sample has about 2.2 million clones; 93% occur once, and the top ten carry around 1.7%. These data belong to a study of shared clonotypes between healthy human individuals. General study points: Clonotype sharing across several donors was observed for about 4.8% of naive CD4 clonotypes.

Positive CCR7 selection of CD45RO-negative cells yielded the naive CD8 cells, and terminally differentiated effector memory CD45RA+ cells were excluded. Each sample came from a Caucasian adult donor living in Nashville, Tennessee. Germline V lookup: CDR1 MNHEY, CDR2 SVGAGI. The CDR3 extends over 15 amino acids. V lost 4 bases, J lost 3 bases, and 6 bases stayed unmatched. The receptor was isolated from a man between 18 and 29 years old in good health. Some clones in this sample may be carry-over from other donors' samples. The V gene is TRBV6-5, the J gene TRBJ2-4; 7 positions match TRBD2. The specimen was naive CD8+ T cells from PBMCs. The CDR3 DNA is TGTGCCAGCAGTTCCGGCTGGGAGGGCAAAAACATTCAGTACTTC. It encodes CASSSGWEGKNIQYF.